This section outlines one TCR beta chain sequence together with its context. These data come from a study of cytomegalovirus exposure and HLA in healthy donors. 13 Jbeta primers and 60 Vbeta primers were used for the PCR. Some clones are missing from TCRdb's copy, which holds only in-frame ones; the method was immunoSEQ multiplex PCR. The sample lists more than 35,000 clones, almost 70% occurring once. V trimming: 5 bases; J trimming: 1 base; junction bases outside the gene matches: 7. The CDR3 is 16 residues long. The germline V gene has CDR1 LGHNA and CDR2 YSLEER. The sample comprised PBMCs. J is TRBJ2-2 and V is TRBV4-3; 7 bases agree with TRBD2. The clonotype originates from a man aged 40-49 years in good health and CMV-seronegative. The CDR3 is CASSAGRGRNTGELFF. Here the CDR3 DNA reads TGCGCCAGCAGCGCCGGGCGGGGGAGGAACACCGGGGAGCTGTTTTTT.